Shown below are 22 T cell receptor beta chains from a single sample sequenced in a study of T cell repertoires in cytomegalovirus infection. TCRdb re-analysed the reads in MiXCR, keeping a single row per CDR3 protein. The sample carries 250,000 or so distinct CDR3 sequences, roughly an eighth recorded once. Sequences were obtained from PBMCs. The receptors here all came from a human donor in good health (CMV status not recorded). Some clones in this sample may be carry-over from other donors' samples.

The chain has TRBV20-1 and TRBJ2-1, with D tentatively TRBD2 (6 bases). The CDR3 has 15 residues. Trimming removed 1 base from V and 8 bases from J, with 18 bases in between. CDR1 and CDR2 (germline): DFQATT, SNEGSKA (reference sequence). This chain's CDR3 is CSARGPGVGTDEQFF. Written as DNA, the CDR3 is TGCAGTGCTAGAGGGCCGGGGGTAGGCACGGATGAGCAGTTCTTC.

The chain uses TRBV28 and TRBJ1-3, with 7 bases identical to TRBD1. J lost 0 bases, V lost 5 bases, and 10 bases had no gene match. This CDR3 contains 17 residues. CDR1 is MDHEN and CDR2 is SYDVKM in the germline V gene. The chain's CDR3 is CASSEGGTAYSGNTIYF. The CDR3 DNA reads TGTGCCAGCAGTGAAGGGGGGACAGCTTACTCTGGAAACACCATATATTTT.

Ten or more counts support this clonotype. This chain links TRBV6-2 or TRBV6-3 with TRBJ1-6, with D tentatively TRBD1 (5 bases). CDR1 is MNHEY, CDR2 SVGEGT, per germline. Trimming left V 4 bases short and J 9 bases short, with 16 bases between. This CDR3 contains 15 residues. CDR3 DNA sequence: TGTGCCAGCAGTTTTTCCACAGGCTATGCTTCACCCCTCCACTTT. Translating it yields CASSFSTGYASPLHF.

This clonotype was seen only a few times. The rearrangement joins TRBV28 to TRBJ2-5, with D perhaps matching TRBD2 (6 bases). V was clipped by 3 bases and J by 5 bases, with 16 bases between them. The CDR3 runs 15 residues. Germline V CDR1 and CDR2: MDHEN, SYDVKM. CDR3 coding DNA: TGTGCCAGCAGTTTGACTCGGGAGCCTTTTGAGACCCAGTACTTC. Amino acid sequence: CASSLTREPFETQYF.

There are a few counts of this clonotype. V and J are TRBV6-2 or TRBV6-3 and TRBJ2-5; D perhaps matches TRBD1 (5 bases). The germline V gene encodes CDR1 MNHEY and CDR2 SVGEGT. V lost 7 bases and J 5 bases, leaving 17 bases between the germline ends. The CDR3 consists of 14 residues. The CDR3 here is CASKRGITTETQYF. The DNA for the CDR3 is TGTGCCAGCAAAAGGGGAATCACTACGGAGACCCAGTACTTC.

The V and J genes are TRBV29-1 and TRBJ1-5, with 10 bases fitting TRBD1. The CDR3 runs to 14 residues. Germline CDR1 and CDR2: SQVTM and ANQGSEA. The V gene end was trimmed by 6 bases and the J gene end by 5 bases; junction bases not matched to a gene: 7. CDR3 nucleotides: TGCAGCGTCACCGGGACAGGGGTTGATCAGCCCCAGCATTTT. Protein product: CSVTGTGVDQPQHF.

The chain's CDR3 is CASSVSSSGNYNEQFF. The CDR3 nucleotides are TGTGCCAGCAGCGTCTCTTCTAGCGGAAACTACAATGAGCAGTTCTTC. The V and J genes are TRBV6-2 or TRBV6-3 and TRBJ2-1; 7 bases are a match to TRBD2. The CDR3 is made up of 16 amino acids. V trimming: 6 bases; J trimming: 3 bases; junction bases outside the gene matches: 11. Germline CDR1 MNHEY, CDR2 SVGEGT.

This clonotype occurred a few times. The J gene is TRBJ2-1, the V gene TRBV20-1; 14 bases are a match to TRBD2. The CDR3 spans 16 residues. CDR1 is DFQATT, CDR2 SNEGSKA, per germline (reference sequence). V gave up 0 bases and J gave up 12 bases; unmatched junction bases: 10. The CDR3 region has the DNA TGCAGTGCTAGAGATTTTCGACTAGCGGGGGGGCCGGGGCAGTTCTTC. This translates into CSARDFRLAGGPGQFF.

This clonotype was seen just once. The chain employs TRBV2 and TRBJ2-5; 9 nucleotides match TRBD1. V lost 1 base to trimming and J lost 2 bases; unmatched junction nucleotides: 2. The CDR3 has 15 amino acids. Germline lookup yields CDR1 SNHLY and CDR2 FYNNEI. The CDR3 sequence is CASSEGGQGQETQYF. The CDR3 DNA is TGTGCCAGCAGTGAAGGAGGACAGGGGCAAGAGACCCAGTACTTC. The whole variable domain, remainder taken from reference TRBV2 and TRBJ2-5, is EPEVTQTPSHQVTQMGQEVILRCVPISNHLYFYWYRQILGQKVEFLVSFYNNEISEKSEIFDDQFSVERPDGSNFTLKIRSTKLEDSAMYFCASSEGGQGQETQYFGPGTRLLVL.

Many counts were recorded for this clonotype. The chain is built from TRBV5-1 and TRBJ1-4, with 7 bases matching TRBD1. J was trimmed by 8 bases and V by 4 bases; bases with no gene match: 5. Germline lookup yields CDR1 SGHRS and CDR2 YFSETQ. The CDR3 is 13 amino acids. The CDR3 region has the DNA TGCGCCAGCAGCACAGGGGACGACGAAAAACTGTTTTTT. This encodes CASSTGDDEKLFF.

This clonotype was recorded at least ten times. CDR3 loop: CASSGSGVGTDTQYF. The CDR3 DNA reads as TGTGCCAGCAGCGGATCAGGGGTCGGCACAGATACGCAGTATTTT. The J gene is TRBJ2-3, the V gene TRBV7-2; possible D gene TRBD1, 6 bases. Trimming removed 5 bases at V and 1 base at J, with 13 bases between. CDR1 is SGHTA, CDR2 FQGNSA, per germline. CDR3 size: 15 residues.

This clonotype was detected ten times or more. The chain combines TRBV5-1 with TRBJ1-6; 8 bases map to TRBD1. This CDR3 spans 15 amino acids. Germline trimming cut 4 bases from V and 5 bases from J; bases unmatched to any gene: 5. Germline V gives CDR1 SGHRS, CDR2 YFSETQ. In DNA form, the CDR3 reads TGCGCCAGCAGCCCGGACAGGGCCGATAATTCACCCCTCCACTTT. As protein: CASSPDRADNSPLHF.

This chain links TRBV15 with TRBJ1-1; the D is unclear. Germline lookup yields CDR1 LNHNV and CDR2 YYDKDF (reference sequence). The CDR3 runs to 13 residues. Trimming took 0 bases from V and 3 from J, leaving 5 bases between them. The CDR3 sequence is CATSRDSDTEAFF. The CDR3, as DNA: TGTGCCACCAGCAGAGATTCCGACACTGAAGCTTTCTTT.

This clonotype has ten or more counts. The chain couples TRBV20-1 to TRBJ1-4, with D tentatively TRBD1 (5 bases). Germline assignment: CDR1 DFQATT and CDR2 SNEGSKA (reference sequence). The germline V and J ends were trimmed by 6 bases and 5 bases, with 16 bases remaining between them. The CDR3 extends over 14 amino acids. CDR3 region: CSASQGTGNEKLFF. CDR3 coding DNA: TGCAGTGCGTCTCAGGGTACCGGGAATGAAAAACTGTTTTTT.

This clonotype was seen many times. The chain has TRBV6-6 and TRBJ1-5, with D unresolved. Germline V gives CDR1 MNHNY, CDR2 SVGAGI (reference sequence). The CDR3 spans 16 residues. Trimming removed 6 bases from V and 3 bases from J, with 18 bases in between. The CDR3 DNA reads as TGTGCCAGCAGCCCCCTCCCGACCGGCGCCAATCAGCCCCAGCATTTT. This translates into CASSPLPTGANQPQHF.

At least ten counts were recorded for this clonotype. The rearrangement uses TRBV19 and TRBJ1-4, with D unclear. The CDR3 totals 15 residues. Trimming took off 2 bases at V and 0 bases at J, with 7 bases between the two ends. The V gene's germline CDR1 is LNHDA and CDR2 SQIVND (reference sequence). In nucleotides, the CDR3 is TGTGCCAGTAGTATATTCGGGACAACTAATGAAAAACTGTTTTTT. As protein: CASSIFGTTNEKLFF.

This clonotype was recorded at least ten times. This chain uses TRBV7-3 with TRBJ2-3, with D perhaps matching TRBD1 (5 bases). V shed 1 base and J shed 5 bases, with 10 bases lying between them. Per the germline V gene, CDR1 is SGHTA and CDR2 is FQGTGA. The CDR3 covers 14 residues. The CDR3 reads CASSLIPGKDTQYF. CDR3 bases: TGTGCCAGCAGCTTAATCCCAGGGAAAGATACGCAGTATTTT.

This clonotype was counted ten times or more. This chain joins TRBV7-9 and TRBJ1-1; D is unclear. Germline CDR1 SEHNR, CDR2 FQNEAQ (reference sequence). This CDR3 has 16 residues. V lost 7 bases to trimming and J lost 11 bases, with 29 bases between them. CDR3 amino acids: CASTRTGVSGNGRAFF. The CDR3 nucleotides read TGTGCCAGCACCCGGACGGGTGTTTCCGGAAATGGAAGGGCTTTCTTT.

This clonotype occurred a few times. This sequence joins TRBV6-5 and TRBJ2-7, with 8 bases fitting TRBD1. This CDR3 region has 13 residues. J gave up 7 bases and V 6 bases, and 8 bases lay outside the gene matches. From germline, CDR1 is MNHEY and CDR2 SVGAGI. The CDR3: CASRGQEWREQYF. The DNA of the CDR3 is TGTGCCAGCAGGGGACAGGAGTGGCGGGAGCAGTACTTC.

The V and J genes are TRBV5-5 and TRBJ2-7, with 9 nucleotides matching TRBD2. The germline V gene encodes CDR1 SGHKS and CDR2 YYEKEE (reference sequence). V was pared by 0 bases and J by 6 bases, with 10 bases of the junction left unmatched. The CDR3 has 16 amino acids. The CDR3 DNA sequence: TGTGCCAGCAGCTTGGCTCCTGCGGGAGGGGTCGGCGAGCAGTACTTC. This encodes CASSLAPAGGVGEQYF.

The CDR3 sequence is CASSLTSGAPEQYF. The DNA of the CDR3 is TGCGCCAGCAGCTTGACTAGCGGGGCCCCCGAGCAGTACTTC. This chain links TRBV5-1 with TRBJ2-7; 10 nucleotides match TRBD2. V trimming: 1 base; J trimming: 6 bases; junction bases outside the gene matches: 4. The CDR3 extends over 14 amino acids. Germline V CDR1 and CDR2: SGHRS, YFSETQ.

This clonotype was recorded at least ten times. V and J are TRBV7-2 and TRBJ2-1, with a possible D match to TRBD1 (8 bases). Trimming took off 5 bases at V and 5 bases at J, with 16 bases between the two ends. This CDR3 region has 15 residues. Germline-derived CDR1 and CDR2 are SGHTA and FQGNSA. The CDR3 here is CASSHRGGDHNEQFF. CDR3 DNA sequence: TGTGCCAGCAGCCACAGGGGGGGGGACCACAATGAGCAGTTCTTC.